This T cell receptor (beta chain) was retrieved from a study of T-cell reconstitution after alpha-beta-depleted transplantation in children. This clonotype was detected ten times or more. Trimming cost V 5 bases and J 10 bases, with 20 bases left between them. Germline V gene data show CDR1 as DFQATT and CDR2 as SNEGSKA (reference sequence). There are 13 residues in the CDR3. The authors prepared the TCRbeta library with unique molecular identifiers. In TCRdb, the PCR reads were re-called with MiXCR into one record per CDR3 protein. This table holds some 640,000 distinct CDR3 sequences, about 15% found once.

This clonotype was obtained from a human donor who donated a stem cell graft to a child with acute myeloid leukemia. The chain links TRBV20-1 to TRBJ1-2; D call uncertain. This sample comprised PBMCs from the stem cell graft donor, obtained from the stem cell graft. In DNA form, the CDR3 reads TGCAGTGCTCCTTCCGGTAGTCCGGGAATCTACACCTTC. It codes for CSAPSGSPGIYTF.